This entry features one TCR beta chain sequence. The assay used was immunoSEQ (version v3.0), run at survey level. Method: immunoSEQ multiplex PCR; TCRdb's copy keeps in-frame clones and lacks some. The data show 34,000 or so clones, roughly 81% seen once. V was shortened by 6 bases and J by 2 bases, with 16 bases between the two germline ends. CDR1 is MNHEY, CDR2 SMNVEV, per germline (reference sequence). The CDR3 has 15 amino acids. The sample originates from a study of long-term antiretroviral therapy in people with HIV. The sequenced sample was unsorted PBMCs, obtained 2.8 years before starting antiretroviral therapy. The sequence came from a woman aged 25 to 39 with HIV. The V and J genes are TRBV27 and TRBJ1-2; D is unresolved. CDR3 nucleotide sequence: TGTGCCAGCAGGGAGGACCGAACCTTCAACTATGGCTACACCTTC. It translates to CASREDRTFNYGYTF.